Listed below are T cell receptor beta chains from one sample, sequenced in a study of blood T cell repertoires in COVID-19. Sequenced by immunoSEQ multiplex PCR; TCRdb stores in-frame clones only, minus some. Of about 200,000 clones in the sample, approximately 84% were seen once. The material sequenced was PBMCs or T cells enriched from blood (not recorded which). The receptors here all came from a man aged 40-50 years who had recovered from COVID-19. Each CDR3 is given without its conserved first and last residue.

j_call	v_call	cdr3_aa
TRBJ1-2	TRBV5-1	ASSLQGRDGYT
TRBJ1-5	TRBV15	ATSRGTGGYSNQPQH
TRBJ2-6	TRBV29-1	SVDEASGANVLT
TRBJ1-2	TRBV5-1	ASSPQTYGYT
TRBJ1-5	TRBV3-1/TRBV3-2	ASSKGQGGQPQH
TRBJ1-1	TRBV7-2	ASSGGRGLTEAF
TRBJ2-3	TRBV7-2	ASSLNGALAADTQY
TRBJ2-2	TRBV5-1	ASSLRGEAGELF
TRBJ1-5	TRBV7-8	ASSSTGTDNQPQH
TRBJ1-4	TRBV9	ASSVGGANEKLF